This passage covers 14 T cell receptor beta chains from one sample sequenced in a study of blood T cell repertoires in COVID-19. Clones were read by immunoSEQ multiplex PCR, and TCRdb kept only the in-frame ones, dropping some. The sample consists of 200,000 to 250,000 clones, about 87% of them appearing once. Sequenced sample: peripheral blood. All receptors derive from a man aged 55 to 69 with acute or convalescent COVID-19.

V is TRBV18 and J is TRBJ1-3; 8 positions match TRBD1. V dropped 3 bases and J dropped 0; count of bases not matched to a gene: 4. The CDR3 totals 16 residues. The V gene's germline CDR1 is KGHSH and CDR2 LQKENI. CDR3 amino acids: CASSPGQGNSGNTIYF. The CDR3 bases are TGTGCCAGCTCACCTGGACAGGGTAACTCTGGAAACACCATATATTTT.

Here the CDR3 reads CASTRGESGGMAQYF. CDR3 nucleotide sequence: TGTGCCAGCACCCGAGGGGAGTCAGGGGGGATGGCCCAGTACTTC. V is TRBV6-5 and J is TRBJ2-5; TRBD1 might be the D (7 bases). Looked up from germline, CDR1 is MNHEY and CDR2 is SVGAGI. The CDR3 loop spans 15 amino acids. V gave up 7 bases and J gave up 9 bases, with 24 bases separating them.

V gene TRBV27 combines with J gene TRBJ2-1; TRBD1 matches at 8 bases. Germline-derived CDR1 and CDR2 are MNHEY and SMNVEV (reference sequence). The length of the CDR3 is 15 residues. Trimming cost V 4 bases and J 9 bases; bases outside gene matches: 11. CDR3 amino acids: CASSWMDRVGSEQFF. The CDR3 DNA sequence: TGTGCCAGCAGTTGGATGGACAGGGTGGGTAGTGAGCAGTTCTTC.

This chain joins TRBV4-1 and TRBJ2-5; a weak D match, TRBD1 (5 bases). Germline lookup yields CDR1 MGHRA and CDR2 YSYEKL. V dropped 4 bases and J dropped 5 bases, with 11 bases sitting between them. CDR3 length: 13 residues. The CDR3 protein is CASSRTYDETQYF. The CDR3 DNA follows: TGCGCCAGCAGCCGGACATATGACGAGACCCAGTACTTC.

The V and J genes are TRBV2 and TRBJ2-2; 13 positions match TRBD2. Germline V gene data show CDR1 as SNHLY and CDR2 as FYNNEI. V shed 3 bases, J shed 2 bases, and the junction held 3 bases outside the gene matches. This CDR3 is built from 17 residues. CDR3 coding DNA: TGTGCCAGCAGTGAGGGACTAGCGGGGAGAAACACCGGGGAGCTGTTTTTT. It translates to CASSEGLAGRNTGELFF.

The chain couples TRBV5-1 to TRBJ1-1; 10 positions match TRBD1. Germline trimming cut 0 bases from V and 5 bases from J; bases unmatched to any gene: 4. This CDR3 contains 15 residues. CDR1 is SGHRS, CDR2 YFSETQ, per germline. CDR3 residues: CASSLGDRGTTEAFF. CDR3 in DNA: TGCGCCAGCAGCTTGGGGGACAGGGGAACGACTGAAGCTTTCTTT.

The gene calls are TRBV10-3 and TRBJ1-2; perhaps TRBD1 as D (6 bases). Germline V CDR1 and CDR2: ENHRY, SYGVKD. The CDR3 totals 12 residues. V lost 6 bases to trimming and J lost 4 bases, with 9 bases between them. CDR3 sequence (DNA): TGTGCCATCAGCGGACAGAGCTATGGCTACACCTTC. Translated: CAISGQSYGYTF.

The table lists this clone with a count of one. This sequence joins TRBV3-1 (or the pseudogene TRBV3-2) and TRBJ1-2, with D perhaps TRBD1 (6 bases). This CDR3 contains 14 residues. Trimming cost V 4 bases and J 2 bases, with 11 bases left between them. Per germline, CDR1 LGHDT and CDR2 YNNKEL (reference sequence). In DNA, the CDR3 is TGTGCCAGCAGCCTTTGGACAGAAAACTATGGCTACACCTTC. Translated, it gives CASSLWTENYGYTF.

CDR3 loop: CASSIEGSTRARRELFF. Here the CDR3 DNA reads TGTGCCAGTAGTATCGAGGGCAGTACTCGCGCCCGGAGGGAACTGTTTTTT. The chain uses TRBV19 and TRBJ1-4; D remains unclear. Germline V lookup: CDR1 LNHDA, CDR2 SQIVND (reference sequence). The CDR3 consists of 17 residues. The germline V and J ends were trimmed by 3 bases and 12 bases, with 26 bases remaining between them.

J is TRBJ1-2 and V is TRBV4-3; TRBD1 might be the D (6 bases). Germline CDR1 is LGHNA and CDR2 is YSLEER. V shed 2 bases and J shed 4 bases, with 14 bases lying between them. CDR3 length equals 15 residues. The CDR3 loop reads CASSQRGGGSYGYTF. CDR3 sequence (DNA): TGCGCCAGCAGCCAAAGGGGAGGGGGAAGCTATGGCTACACCTTC.

The chain uses TRBV7-3 and TRBJ2-1; 10 bases are shared with TRBD2. The V and J ends lost 7 bases and 9 bases, in that order; junction bases with no gene match: 12. The CDR3 is made up of 15 amino acids. In germline, CDR1 is SGHTA, CDR2 FQGTGA. CDR3 in amino acids: CASTRDPAGGGEQFF. DNA for the CDR3: TGTGCCAGCACCCGAGACCCAGCGGGGGGGGGTGAGCAGTTCTTC.

J is TRBJ2-3 and V is TRBV27, with unresolved D. Germline V gene sequence: CDR1 MNHEY, CDR2 SMNVEV (reference sequence). The CDR3 sequence is 12 residues long. V lost 3 bases to trimming and J lost 2 bases, with 3 bases between them. CDR3 DNA: TGTGCCAGCAGTTTCAACACAGATACGCAGTATTTT. Amino acid sequence: CASSFNTDTQYF.

V gene TRBV7-6 combines with J gene TRBJ1-6; 8 positions match TRBD1. The CDR3 is made up of 16 amino acids. The V segment lost 2 bases and the J segment 7 bases; nucleotides outside the gene matches: 7. Germline CDR1 SGHVS, CDR2 FNYEAQ. The chain's CDR3 is CASSLMGTGENSPLHF. In DNA, the CDR3 is TGTGCCAGCAGCTTAATGGGGACAGGCGAAAATTCACCCCTCCACTTT.

The chain couples TRBV7-9 to TRBJ2-7; D is possibly TRBD1 (6 bases). V lost 1 base and J lost 6, with 13 bases in between. The CDR3 has 14 amino acids. From germline, CDR1 is SEHNR and CDR2 FQNEAQ (reference sequence). CDR3 sequence: CASSLDTGPAEQYF. The DNA for the CDR3 is TGTGCCAGCAGCTTAGATACAGGGCCTGCCGAGCAGTACTTC.